This is a list of T cell receptor beta chains from one sample in a study of blood T cell repertoires in COVID-19. Produced via immunoSEQ multiplex PCR; TCRdb's table is partial and in-frame only. In the table there are a few hundred thousand clones, roughly 83% of which are singletons. The sample taken for sequencing was peripheral blood. Receptors originate from a man older than 75 with acute or convalescent COVID-19. Both conserved end residues are part of each CDR3. Fields, in order: D gene, V gene, J gene, clone size, CDR3 DNA, CDR3 protein. D genes are given only for firm matches. Size values are once, few and many counts, or a class for expanded clones, and some rows have none.

-	TRBV4-1	TRBJ1-5	few	TGCGCCAGCAGCCAAGCTTTAGGGAGGAATCAGCCCCAGCATTTT	CASSQALGRNQPQHF
TRBD1	TRBV19	TRBJ1-1	-	TGTGCCAGTAGGGACAGGGAGAACACTGAAGCTTTCTTT	CASRDRENTEAFF
TRBD2	TRBV5-1	TRBJ2-7	once	TGCGCCAGCAGCTCGGGACTAGAATTTCGCGAGCAGTACTTC	CASSSGLEFREQYF
TRBD1	TRBV6-5	TRBJ1-3	-	TGTGCCAGCAGCGGCCCAGGGGGCTTTGGAAACACCATATATTTT	CASSGPGGFGNTIYF
TRBD1	TRBV7-9	TRBJ1-2	-	TGTGCCAGCAGCCTAGACAGGGCCGGCTATGGCTACACCTTC	CASSLDRAGYGYTF
-	TRBV5-4	TRBJ1-2	-	TGTGCCAGCAGCTTGGAAGGCAGGGTAAACTATGGCTACACCTTC	CASSLEGRVNYGYTF
TRBD1	TRBV6-5	TRBJ1-1	-	TGTGCCAGCAGAGCAGGGGGGAAGAACACTGAAGCTTTCTTT	CASRAGGKNTEAFF
TRBD1	TRBV10-3	TRBJ2-7	-	TGTGCCATCAGTGAGGGGACAGGGAATACCTACGAGCAGTACTTC	CAISEGTGNTYEQYF
-	TRBV21-1	TRBJ2-2	-	TGTGCCAGCAGCAAAGGAGGGCAGCTGGAAAACACCGGGGAGCTGTTTTTT	CASSKGGQLENTGELFF
TRBD2	TRBV7-9	TRBJ2-1	-	TGTGCCAGCAGCTGGACTAGCGGATTCAATGAGCAGTTCTTC	CASSWTSGFNEQFF
TRBD2	TRBV7-9	TRBJ2-1	-	TGTGCCAGCAGTTTTCCCGGGACTAGCATATACAATGAGCAGTTCTTC	CASSFPGTSIYNEQFF
-	TRBV7-9	TRBJ1-3	few	TGTGCCAGCAGCTTAGCCAGGGGCAACTCTGGAAACACCATATATTTT	CASSLARGNSGNTIYF
-	TRBV5-1	TRBJ2-2	-	TGCGCCAGCAGCCCCGGACTCCGCTCTTTCGAGCTGTTTTTT	CASSPGLRSFELFF
TRBD1	TRBV7-9	TRBJ1-2	-	TGTGCCAGCAGCAAGACAGGGGGACTGAACTATGGCTACACCTTC	CASSKTGGLNYGYTF
TRBD2	TRBV9	TRBJ2-2	once	TGTGCCAGCAGCGATCCCGGGACTAGCGGGAGTTGGTTAGACACCGGGGAGCTGTTTTTT	CASSDPGTSGSWLDTGELFF
-	TRBV5-8	TRBJ2-7	-	TGTGCCAGCAGACACGAGGACAGATCCTACGAGCAGTACTTC	CASRHEDRSYEQYF
TRBD1	TRBV3-1/TRBV3-2	TRBJ1-4	-	TGTGCCAGCAGCCTCCCCGGGACAGGGTCAGGTGAAAAACTGTTTTTT	CASSLPGTGSGEKLFF
TRBD2	TRBV7-2	TRBJ2-1	-	TGTGCCAGCAGCTTTCGACTAGCGGAGGCCAATGAGCAGTTCTTC	CASSFRLAEANEQFF
TRBD2	TRBV19	TRBJ2-3	-	TGTGCCAGTTCACGGACTAGCGGGAGGATACAGTCAGATACGCAGTATTTT	CASSRTSGRIQSDTQYF
TRBD2	TRBV4-2	TRBJ2-7	-	TGTGCCAGCAGCCAATTAGGTGGGCTAGCGGCCTCCTACGAGCAGTACTTC	CASSQLGGLAASYEQYF
TRBD1	TRBV5-1	TRBJ1-2	-	TGCGCCAGCAAGGGACAGGGCCTTCTCGATGGCTACACCTTC	CASKGQGLLDGYTF
-	TRBV7-8	TRBJ2-1	-	TGTGCCAGCAGCTTAGCGAGGGCGGGGGCCGTCAATGAGCAGTTCTTC	CASSLARAGAVNEQFF
-	TRBV11-2	TRBJ1-2	-	TGTGCCAGCAGCTTATCACAGAGTTATGGCTACACCTTC	CASSLSQSYGYTF
TRBD1	TRBV13	TRBJ1-6	-	TGTGCCAGCAGCTCCCGGACAGCCTCGACAGGGGGTTCACCCCTCCACTTT	CASSSRTASTGGSPLHF
TRBD2	TRBV10-2	TRBJ2-5	-	TGCGCCAGCAGTGAGAGGTGGCGGGAGAGAGAGACCCAGTACTTC	CASSERWRERETQYF
TRBD2	TRBV5-1	TRBJ2-1	-	TGCGCCAGCAGCCCGATGGGTAAGCGGGAGGGCTCCTACAATGAGCAGTTCTTC	CASSPMGKREGSYNEQFF
-	TRBV24-1	TRBJ1-3	-	TGTGCCACCAGTGATCCACAGGGAAACACCATATATTTT	CATSDPQGNTIYF
-	TRBV27	TRBJ1-4	-	TGTGCCAGCAGTTTTGGGGAGGCGGAAAAACTGTTTTTT	CASSFGEAEKLFF
TRBD2	TRBV3-1/TRBV3-2	TRBJ2-1	-	TGTGCCAGCAGCCCGACCGGGACTAGCCGCAATGAGCAGTTCTTC	CASSPTGTSRNEQFF
-	TRBV4-1	TRBJ2-7	-	TGCGCCAGCAGTCGAAGTGGGGGCGGCGACGAGCAGTACTTC	CASSRSGGGDEQYF
-	TRBV21-1	TRBJ2-4	-	TGTGCCAGCGTAATAGGCGGGCGCCACTGGGCCAAAAACATTCAGTACTTC	CASVIGGRHWAKNIQYF
TRBD1	TRBV5-6	TRBJ2-7	-	TGTGCCAGCAGCAAGGGACAGTCCCCTAGCTACGAGCAGTACTTC	CASSKGQSPSYEQYF
-	TRBV5-6	TRBJ2-2	-	TGTGCCAGCAGCTTGCGAGGGCTGCAAACCGGGGAGCTGTTTTTT	CASSLRGLQTGELFF
-	TRBV4-1	TRBJ2-6	-	TGCGCCAGCAGCCACGACGGAGGGAGCGCTGGGGCCAACGTCCTGACTTTC	CASSHDGGSAGANVLTF
-	TRBV2	TRBJ1-5	-	TGTGCCAGCAGTGAAGTTGGGGGGTTTAGCAATCAGCCCCAGCATTTT	CASSEVGGFSNQPQHF
TRBD1	TRBV10-3	TRBJ1-5	once	TGTGCCATCCTCCCCCATACCGGGACAGGGGATAGCAATCAGCCCCAGCATTTT	CAILPHTGTGDSNQPQHF
-	TRBV14	TRBJ1-2	-	TGTGCCAGCAGCCAAGTGGCAGGGGTCGGGGGCTACACCTTC	CASSQVAGVGGYTF
-	TRBV6-5	TRBJ1-5	few	TGTGCCAGCAGTTACAGGACAGGCAATCAGCCCCAGCATTTT	CASSYRTGNQPQHF
-	TRBV4-1	TRBJ1-5	few	TGCGCCAGCAGCCAAGGGCCCGGCGGGCCCCAGCATTTT	CASSQGPGGPQHF
-	TRBV28	TRBJ2-3	-	TGTGCCAGCAGCCTCCGGGGGAAGCCCCTTAGCACAGATACGCAGTATTTT	CASSLRGKPLSTDTQYF
-	TRBV5-1	TRBJ2-3	-	TGCGCCAGCAGCTTGGCCTTTGCGGTGGGAGGGCAGTATTTT	CASSLAFAVGGQYF
-	TRBV5-8	TRBJ2-1	-	TGTGCCAGCAGACAACCCAGAGGCAATGAGCAGTTCTTC	CASRQPRGNEQFF